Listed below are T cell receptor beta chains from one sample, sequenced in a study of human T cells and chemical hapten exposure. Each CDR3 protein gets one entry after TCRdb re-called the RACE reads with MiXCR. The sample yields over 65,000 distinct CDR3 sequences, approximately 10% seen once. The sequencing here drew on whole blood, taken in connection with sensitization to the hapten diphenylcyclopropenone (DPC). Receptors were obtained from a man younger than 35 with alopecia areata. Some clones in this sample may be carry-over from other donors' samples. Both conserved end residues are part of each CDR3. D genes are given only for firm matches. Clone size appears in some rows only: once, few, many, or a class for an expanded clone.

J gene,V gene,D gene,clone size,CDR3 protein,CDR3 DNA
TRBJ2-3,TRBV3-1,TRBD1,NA,CASSPRQGADTQYF,TGTGCCAGCAGCCCTCGACAGGGAGCCGATACGCAGTATTTT
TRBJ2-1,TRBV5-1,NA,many,CASFEDSQYNEQFF,TGCGCCAGTTTCGAGGACAGCCAGTACAATGAGCAGTTCTTC
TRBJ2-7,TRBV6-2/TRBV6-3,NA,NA,CASSSFSGLYEQYF,TGTGCCAGCAGTTCTTTTTCTGGGTTGTACGAGCAGTACTTC
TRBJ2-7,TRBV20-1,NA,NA,CSARWGFPREQYF,TGCAGTGCTAGATGGGGGTTCCCTCGGGAGCAGTACTTC
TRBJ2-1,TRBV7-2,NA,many,CASSLRTDYNEQFF,TGTGCCAGCAGCTTAAGGACAGACTACAATGAGCAGTTCTTC
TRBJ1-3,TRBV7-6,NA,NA,CASSSGPQSGNTIYF,TGTGCCAGCAGCTCCGGACCACAATCTGGAAACACCATATATTTT
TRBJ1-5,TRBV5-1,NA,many,CASSLSQGNQPQHF,TGCGCCAGCAGCTTAAGTCAGGGGAATCAGCCCCAGCATTTT
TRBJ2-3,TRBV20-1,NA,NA,CSARGPSADTQYF,TGCAGTGCTCGGGGGCCTTCAGCGGATACGCAGTATTTT
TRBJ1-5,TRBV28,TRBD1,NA,CASRGQGSAQHF,TGTGCCAGCCGGGGACAGGGAAGTGCCCAGCATTTT
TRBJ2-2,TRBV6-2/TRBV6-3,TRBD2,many,CASTLQGTSGGNTGELFF,TGTGCCAGCACCCTACAGGGGACTAGCGGGGGCAACACCGGGGAGCTGTTTTTT
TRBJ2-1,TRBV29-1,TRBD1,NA,CSVGEQGARNEQFF,TGCAGCGTTGGGGAACAGGGGGCAAGGAATGAGCAGTTCTTC
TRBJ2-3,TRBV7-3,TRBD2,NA,CASSRAGGTDTQYF,TGTGCCAGCAGCCGAGCGGGGGGAACAGATACGCAGTATTTT
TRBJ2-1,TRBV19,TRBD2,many,CASSNGLAYNEQFF,TGTGCCAGTAGTAATGGACTAGCTTACAATGAGCAGTTCTTC
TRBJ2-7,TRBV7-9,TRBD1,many,CASSLGSGQVEYEQYF,TGTGCCAGCAGCTTAGGGTCGGGACAGGTAGAGTACGAGCAGTACTTC
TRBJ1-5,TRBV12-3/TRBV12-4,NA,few,CASSHQGGVQPQHF,TGTGCCAGCAGTCATCAGGGCGGGGTTCAGCCCCAGCATTTT
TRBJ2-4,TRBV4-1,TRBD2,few,CASSQGSGVNIQYF,TGCGCCAGCAGCCAAGGAAGCGGGGTGAACATTCAGTACTTC
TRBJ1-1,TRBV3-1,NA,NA,CASSQDVGSTEAFF,TGTGCCAGCAGCCAAGATGTGGGTAGCACTGAAGCTTTCTTT
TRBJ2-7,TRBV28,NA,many,CASGGSYEQYF,TGTGCCAGCGGCGGCTCCTACGAGCAGTACTTC
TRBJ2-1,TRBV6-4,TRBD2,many,CASSDAGGHSREQFF,TGTGCCAGCAGTGACGCGGGGGGGCATTCTCGGGAGCAGTTCTTC
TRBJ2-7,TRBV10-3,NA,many,CAINPRGASSYEQYF,TGTGCCATCAACCCGAGAGGGGCGTCTTCCTACGAGCAGTACTTC
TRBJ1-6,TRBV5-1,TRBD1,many,CASSLRGGMASSYNSPLHF,TGCGCCAGCAGCTTGAGAGGGGGCATGGCAAGCTCCTATAATTCACCCCTCCACTTT
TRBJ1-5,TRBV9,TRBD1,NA,CASSVDGQGDQPQHF,TGTGCCAGCAGCGTAGATGGACAGGGGGATCAGCCCCAGCATTTT
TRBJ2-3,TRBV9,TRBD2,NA,CASSAGTSGDTQYF,TGTGCCAGCAGCGCTGGGACTAGCGGGGATACGCAGTATTTT
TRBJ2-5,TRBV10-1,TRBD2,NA,CASSEAGVETQYF,TGCGCCAGCAGTGAGGCGGGGGTGGAGACCCAGTACTTC
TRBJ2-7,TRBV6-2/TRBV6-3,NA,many,CASKLEGDYEQYF,TGTGCCAGCAAATTAGAAGGGGACTACGAGCAGTACTTC
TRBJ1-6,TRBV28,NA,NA,CAGGASPLHF,TGTGCCGGGGGAGCTTCACCCCTCCACTTT
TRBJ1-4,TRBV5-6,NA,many,CASSLRLGRRMDRVEKLFF,TGTGCCAGCAGCCTGCGACTGGGGAGAAGAATGGATAGAGTGGAAAAACTGTTTTTT
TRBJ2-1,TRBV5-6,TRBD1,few,CASSLYPGQGRDEQFF,TGTGCCAGCAGCTTATACCCGGGACAGGGAAGGGATGAGCAGTTCTTC
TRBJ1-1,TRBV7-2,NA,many,CASSSWAAATEAFF,TGTGCCAGCAGCTCATGGGCGGCCGCCACTGAAGCTTTCTTT